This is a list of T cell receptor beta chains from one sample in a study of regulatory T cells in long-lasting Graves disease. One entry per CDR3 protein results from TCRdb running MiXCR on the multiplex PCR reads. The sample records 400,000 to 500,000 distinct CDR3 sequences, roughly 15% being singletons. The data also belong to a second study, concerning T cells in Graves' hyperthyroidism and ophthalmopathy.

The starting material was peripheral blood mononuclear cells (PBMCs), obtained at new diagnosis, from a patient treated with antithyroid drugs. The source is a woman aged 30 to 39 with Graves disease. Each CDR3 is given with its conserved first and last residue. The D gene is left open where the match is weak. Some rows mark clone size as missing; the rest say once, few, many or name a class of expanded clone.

CDR3 DNA: TGCGCCAGCAGCCCCCTCGGCGGGAGGGGCTATGAGCAGTACTTC
CDR3 protein: CASSPLGGRGYEQYF
D gene: TRBD2
clone size: many
J gene: TRBJ2-7
V gene: TRBV5-1

CDR3 DNA: TGCAGTGCTAAGGATAATAACTATGGCTACACCTTC
CDR3 protein: CSAKDNNYGYTF
D gene: NA
clone size: few
J gene: TRBJ1-2
V gene: TRBV20-1

CDR3 DNA: TGTGCCGGTAGTCCCCCGGCGGGATACACAGATACGCAGTATTTT
CDR3 protein: CAGSPPAGYTDTQYF
D gene: NA
clone size: few
J gene: TRBJ2-3
V gene: TRBV19

CDR3 DNA: TGTGCCACCAGCGTACGGGTTCCCGGGGAGCTGTTTTTT
CDR3 protein: CATSVRVPGELFF
D gene: NA
clone size: few
J gene: TRBJ2-2
V gene: TRBV15

CDR3 DNA: TGTGCCAGCAGTGAATCCATATATTCGAGGGGGAGAGAACAGGTACAAGAGACCCAGTACTTC
CDR3 protein: CASSESIYSRGREQVQETQYF
D gene: NA
clone size: NA
J gene: TRBJ2-5
V gene: TRBV25-1

CDR3 DNA: TGTGCCAGCAGTCCCGGCGACAGGCAGACAGATACGCAGTATTTT
CDR3 protein: CASSPGDRQTDTQYF
D gene: NA
clone size: many
J gene: TRBJ2-3
V gene: TRBV28

CDR3 DNA: TGTGCCAGCAGCTTTTCCGGGCCGAACACTGAAGCTTTCTTT
CDR3 protein: CASSFSGPNTEAFF
D gene: NA
clone size: many
J gene: TRBJ1-1
V gene: TRBV11-1

CDR3 DNA: TGCAGTGCTAGAGTGTGGGGGGGTAGCGAGCAGTACTTC
CDR3 protein: CSARVWGGSEQYF
D gene: TRBD2
clone size: many
J gene: TRBJ2-7
V gene: TRBV20-1

CDR3 DNA: TGTGCCAGCAGGGGAATGAGACAGGAGCAGTTCTTC
CDR3 protein: CASRGMRQEQFF
D gene: NA
clone size: many
J gene: TRBJ2-1
V gene: TRBV6-1

CDR3 DNA: TGTGCCAGCAGCCGCCGAGGGGGCTGGGAGCAGTACTTC
CDR3 protein: CASSRRGGWEQYF
D gene: TRBD1
clone size: NA
J gene: TRBJ2-7
V gene: TRBV7-9

CDR3 DNA: TGTGCCAGCACCTTCCTGGGGTCCTATGGCTACACCTTC
CDR3 protein: CASTFLGSYGYTF
D gene: NA
clone size: NA
J gene: TRBJ1-2
V gene: TRBV25-1

CDR3 DNA: TGTGCCAGCAGCCCAGTGCGGGGGCGCGTCGGGGAGCTGTTTTTT
CDR3 protein: CASSPVRGRVGELFF
D gene: NA
clone size: few
J gene: TRBJ2-2
V gene: TRBV7-8

CDR3 DNA: TGTGCCAGCAGTCCCTATTCGGGACGGCAGTTGAACACTGAAGCTTTCTTT
CDR3 protein: CASSPYSGRQLNTEAFF
D gene: NA
clone size: many
J gene: TRBJ1-1
V gene: TRBV28

CDR3 DNA: TGTGCCAGCAGCTTAGTGTCTGGCTCGAACACCGGGGAGCTGTTTTTT
CDR3 protein: CASSLVSGSNTGELFF
D gene: NA
clone size: many
J gene: TRBJ2-2
V gene: TRBV7-8

CDR3 DNA: TGTGCCAGCAGCTTATCCAGGACAGGGAGGACTGAAGCTTTCTTT
CDR3 protein: CASSLSRTGRTEAFF
D gene: TRBD1
clone size: many
J gene: TRBJ1-1
V gene: TRBV11-1

CDR3 DNA: TGTGCCAGCACCTCGGAGGGGGGCACGATTTTCAATGAGCAGTTCTTC
CDR3 protein: CASTSEGGTIFNEQFF
D gene: NA
clone size: many
J gene: TRBJ2-1
V gene: TRBV28

CDR3 DNA: TGTGCCAGCAGCGCCGGGAGGGACTATGGCTACACCTTC
CDR3 protein: CASSAGRDYGYTF
D gene: NA
clone size: many
J gene: TRBJ1-2
V gene: TRBV11-1

CDR3 DNA: TGTGCCAGCAGCCATCGATCGGGACTGCACTCTGGAAACACCATATATTTT
CDR3 protein: CASSHRSGLHSGNTIYF
D gene: NA
clone size: few
J gene: TRBJ1-3
V gene: TRBV14

CDR3 DNA: TGTGCCAGCAGGGCCGCGAACACAGATACGCAGTATTTT
CDR3 protein: CASRAANTDTQYF
D gene: NA
clone size: NA
J gene: TRBJ2-3
V gene: TRBV6-2/TRBV6-3

CDR3 DNA: TGTGCCAGCTTGACAGGGCAGAACACTGAAGCTTTCTTT
CDR3 protein: CASLTGQNTEAFF
D gene: TRBD1
clone size: many
J gene: TRBJ1-1
V gene: TRBV18

CDR3 DNA: TGTGCCAGCAGCCAACGGGGGGCAGTTAACTATGGCTACACCTTC
CDR3 protein: CASSQRGAVNYGYTF
D gene: NA
clone size: many
J gene: TRBJ1-2
V gene: TRBV7-9

CDR3 DNA: TGTGCCAGCAGTTGGTCAGGACAGGGGGATCAGCCCCAGCATTTT
CDR3 protein: CASSWSGQGDQPQHF
D gene: TRBD1
clone size: many
J gene: TRBJ1-5
V gene: TRBV6-2/TRBV6-3

CDR3 DNA: TGTGCCAGCAGCTTGAAACTAGCGGGAGTCAAGCAGTACTTC
CDR3 protein: CASSLKLAGVKQYF
D gene: TRBD2
clone size: many
J gene: TRBJ2-7
V gene: TRBV11-2

CDR3 DNA: TGTGCCAGCAGTTGGGGCCCGGGAGCCGGCAATGAGCAGTTCTTC
CDR3 protein: CASSWGPGAGNEQFF
D gene: NA
clone size: NA
J gene: TRBJ2-1
V gene: TRBV6-2/TRBV6-3

CDR3 DNA: TGCAGTGCCTCGAGGGGGGGCCGAGGAGAGACCCAGTACTTC
CDR3 protein: CSASRGGRGETQYF
D gene: NA
clone size: many
J gene: TRBJ2-5
V gene: TRBV20-1

CDR3 DNA: TGCGCCAGCACCCTAGACCCGAGAAGGGGCGCGAACACTGAAGCTTTCTTT
CDR3 protein: CASTLDPRRGANTEAFF
D gene: NA
clone size: many
J gene: TRBJ1-1
V gene: TRBV5-1

CDR3 DNA: TGTGCCAGCAGCGCCCAAACCGTGATCTCTGGAAACACCATATATTTT
CDR3 protein: CASSAQTVISGNTIYF
D gene: NA
clone size: many
J gene: TRBJ1-3
V gene: TRBV11-2

CDR3 DNA: TGTGCCAGCACGTCCAGCCTGAACACTGAAGCTTTCTTT
CDR3 protein: CASTSSLNTEAFF
D gene: NA
clone size: few
J gene: TRBJ1-1
V gene: TRBV6-8

CDR3 DNA: TGTGCCAGCAGCCAGGATTGCACGAGACTAGCGGCCTACGAGCAGTACTTC
CDR3 protein: CASSQDCTRLAAYEQYF
D gene: TRBD2
clone size: many
J gene: TRBJ2-7
V gene: TRBV3-1

CDR3 DNA: TGTGCCAGCAGCCGGTCCCGGGTGAGGACAATGCAAGAGACCCAGTACTTC
CDR3 protein: CASSRSRVRTMQETQYF
D gene: NA
clone size: NA
J gene: TRBJ2-5
V gene: TRBV7-6

CDR3 DNA: TGCAGTGCCCCTCCAGCGGGAGACGGCTCTGGGGCCAACGTCCTGACTTTC
CDR3 protein: CSAPPAGDGSGANVLTF
D gene: TRBD2
clone size: many
J gene: TRBJ2-6
V gene: TRBV20-1

CDR3 DNA: TGTGCCAGCAGTTTAGTGGGTGCTGGGGCCAACGTCCTGACTTTC
CDR3 protein: CASSLVGAGANVLTF
D gene: NA
clone size: few
J gene: TRBJ2-6
V gene: TRBV27